The clone carrying this T cell receptor beta chain was seen at least ten times. Each CDR3 protein gets one entry after TCRdb re-called the 5' RACE reads with MiXCR. The sample has more than 55,000 distinct CDR3 sequences, about 28% seen once; the top ten hold roughly 2.2%. Trimming shortened V by 7 bases and J by 2 bases, and 14 bases separated the two germline ends. Germline V gives CDR1 MNHNS, CDR2 SASEGT. The CDR3 is 14 amino acids. Cells sorted as Tregs were CD4+, CD25+ and CD127-/low. The material sequenced was tumor-infiltrating Tregs sorted from the breast tumor. This receptor was identified in a female donor with breast cancer. The chain links TRBV6-1 to TRBJ1-1, with D unclear. The CDR3 is CASKSSGSNTEAFF. Written as DNA, the CDR3 is TGTGCCAGCAAATCATCGGGCTCTAACACTGAAGCTTTCTTT.